A selection of T cell receptor beta chains follows, all from one sample in a study of identical twins. TCRdb used MiXCR to reprocess the 5' RACE reads, holding one entry per CDR3 protein. Altogether around 1.7 million distinct CDR3 sequences are present, about 30% being singletons, with the ten largest covering 0.25% to 0.3%. Sequences were obtained from cord blood. These receptors came from a newborn girl in good health. CDR3s include the opening cysteine and the closing phenylalanine or tryptophan. D genes are given only for firm matches. Rows may omit the clone size; those that give it use once, few, many or a size class.

V,D,size,J,DNA,CDR3
TRBV10-3,TRBD1,.,TRBJ1-1,TGTGCCATCAGGACGGACAGGGTATTGGAGAACACTGAAGCTTTCTTT,CAIRTDRVLENTEAFF
TRBV20-1,.,.,TRBJ1-6,TGCAGTGCTAGAGAAACAGGGTTCGGGTATTCACCCCTCCACTTT,CSARETGFGYSPLHF
TRBV29-1,TRBD2,.,TRBJ2-1,TGCAGCGTTGATCGGAGCGGGAGTAGCGAGCAGTTCTTC,CSVDRSGSSEQFF
TRBV19,.,.,TRBJ1-5,TGTGCCAGTAGTAAAACAAGAGGCAATCAGCCCCAGCATTTT,CASSKTRGNQPQHF
TRBV10-1,TRBD2,few,TRBJ2-1,TGCGCCAGCAGTAGCGGGAGATCGGACAATGAGCAGTTCTTC,CASSSGRSDNEQFF
TRBV6-5,TRBD2,.,TRBJ2-2,TGTGCCAGCAGTATAAGCGGGAGGGCCGGGAGGACCGGGGAGCTGTTTTTT,CASSISGRAGRTGELFF
TRBV14,.,.,TRBJ2-5,TGTGCCAGCAGCCTACACCCTCAAGAGACCCAGTACTTC,CASSLHPQETQYF
TRBV19,TRBD1,few,TRBJ2-7,TGTGCCACAACCTCCCCGGGACAGGTCTCCTACGAGCAGTACTTC,CATTSPGQVSYEQYF
TRBV7-9,.,.,TRBJ2-4,TGTGCCAGCACATCTTGGGACAAAAACATTCAGTACTTC,CASTSWDKNIQYF
TRBV20-1,.,once,TRBJ1-1,TGCAGTGCGGGAGGGGGGCAAGTGAACACTGAAGCTTTCTTT,CSAGGGQVNTEAFF
TRBV5-1,.,few,TRBJ2-7,TGCGCCAGCAGCCCGTGGGGGGGGCCATACAATGAGCAGTACTTC,CASSPWGGPYNEQYF
TRBV20-1,TRBD2,.,TRBJ2-7,TGCAGTGCGAGGGGTTTGGTAGCGGGGGACCACAATGAGCAGTACTTC,CSARGLVAGDHNEQYF
TRBV2,.,few,TRBJ2-7,TGTGCCAGCAGACCCCTCGGCGGCCCCTACGAGCAGTACTTC,CASRPLGGPYEQYF
TRBV7-9,.,.,TRBJ2-1,TGTGTCAGCAGCTGGGACAAAACCTACAATGAGCAGTTCTTC,CVSSWDKTYNEQFF
TRBV6-5,.,many,TRBJ2-6,TGTGCCAGCAGTTCTATTCCGAGGGTGTACAGCTCTGGGGCCAACGTCCTGACTTTC,CASSSIPRVYSSGANVLTF
TRBV7-7,TRBD2,.,TRBJ2-2,TGTGCTAGCAGCTTAGGGACTAGCCACAACGGGGAGCTGTTTTTT,CASSLGTSHNGELFF
TRBV2,.,.,TRBJ1-5,TGTGCCAGCACACAGGGAAGCGTAGGCAATCAGCCCCAGCATTTT,CASTQGSVGNQPQHF
TRBV10-3,TRBD2,.,TRBJ2-7,TGTGCCATCAGTGTAGCTAGCGGGGTCTACGAGCAGTACTTC,CAISVASGVYEQYF
TRBV5-5,TRBD1,few,TRBJ2-3,TGTGCCAGCAGCCTGGACAGGGTTCGGACAGATACGCAGTATTTT,CASSLDRVRTDTQYF
TRBV12-3/TRBV12-4,.,few,TRBJ2-3,TGTGCCAGCAGCAAACGGGAGATAGGCACAGATACGCAGTATTTT,CASSKREIGTDTQYF
TRBV10-1,TRBD1,.,TRBJ2-5,TGCGCCAGCAGTTTCTTTTGGACAGGGGGTCGAGAGACCCAGTACTTC,CASSFFWTGGRETQYF
TRBV11-2,.,few,TRBJ2-4,TGTGCCAGCAGCTTAGATGGTTATAGGCCCCTGAATTTTCAGTACTTC,CASSLDGYRPLNFQYF
TRBV10-3,.,many,TRBJ2-4,TGTGCCATCAGTGAGTCGGGCCGCGGCACCCAAAACATTCAGTACTTC,CAISESGRGTQNIQYF
TRBV28,TRBD1,.,TRBJ2-7,TGTGCCAGCAGTTTAGACAGGGGGATCTACAATGAGCAGTACTTC,CASSLDRGIYNEQYF
TRBV3-1,TRBD1,few,TRBJ1-1,TGTGCCAGCAGCCAATTGGACAGGGGGAACACTGAAGCTTTCTTT,CASSQLDRGNTEAFF
TRBV7-9,TRBD1,few,TRBJ1-6,TGTGCCAGCAGCTTAGGGACAGGGTTTACCCCTTTCAGCCCCCTCCACTTT,CASSLGTGFTPFSPLHF
TRBV10-3,.,few,TRBJ1-1,TGTGCCATCAGTGGTATTTCGGGGAGGAAAAGGACTGAAGCTTTCTTT,CAISGISGRKRTEAFF
TRBV28,TRBD1,few,TRBJ2-4,TGTGCCAGCAGTTTCCGTCAGGGGGCCGGCATTCAGTACTTC,CASSFRQGAGIQYF
TRBV19,.,once,TRBJ1-6,TGTGCCAGTAGAGCTGGTAGCAGTTCCTACAATTCACCCCTCCACTTT,CASRAGSSSYNSPLHF
TRBV20-1,.,.,TRBJ1-6,TGCAGTGCTAGGCTCGGCCGCGAGGGGAATTCACCCCTCCACTTT,CSARLGREGNSPLHF
TRBV28,.,.,TRBJ2-7,TGTGCCGGCAGCCCGAAACTAGTCTACAATGAGCAGTACTTC,CAGSPKLVYNEQYF
TRBV3-1,.,few,TRBJ2-7,TGTGCCAGCAGCCAAGTCCACCGAACCATATACGAGCAGTACTTC,CASSQVHRTIYEQYF
TRBV7-2,.,few,TRBJ1-5,TGTGCCAGCAGCCCCTTTGGCGGCGGGGAGCCCCAGCATTTT,CASSPFGGGEPQHF
TRBV6-6,.,.,TRBJ2-3,TGTGCCAGCACTTCGGTGGGGAGTCCCACAGATACGCAGTATTTT,CASTSVGSPTDTQYF
TRBV20-1,.,.,TRBJ1-2,TGCAGTGCTAGTTCCCACACGTCCGCGAACTATGGCTACACCTTC,CSASSHTSANYGYTF
TRBV11-3,TRBD2,.,TRBJ2-3,TGTGCCAGCAGCTTAGGAGGCATAGCGGGAGGGCCAGATACGCAGTATTTT,CASSLGGIAGGPDTQYF
TRBV6-5,.,few,TRBJ2-1,TGTGCCAGCAGTTACGCGGCAACGGAGTACAATGAGCAGTTCTTC,CASSYAATEYNEQFF
TRBV14,.,few,TRBJ1-6,TGTGCCAGCAGCCAAGAGATCGGGGCCTATAATTCACCCCTCCACTTT,CASSQEIGAYNSPLHF
TRBV18,.,many,TRBJ2-5,TGTGCCAGCGATCCAGGGTTCCAAGAGACCCAGTACTTC,CASDPGFQETQYF
TRBV6-6,.,.,TRBJ2-7,TGTGCCAGCAGTTTCACCGACTACAATGAGCAGTACTTC,CASSFTDYNEQYF
TRBV20-1,.,.,TRBJ2-7,TGCAGTGCCCCCTTTTACAGGGACTACGAGCAGTACTTC,CSAPFYRDYEQYF
TRBV5-1,TRBD1,.,TRBJ2-2,TGCGCCAGCAGCTTTACCGGGACAGGGGTCACCGGGGAGCTGTTTTTT,CASSFTGTGVTGELFF
TRBV25-1,.,.,TRBJ2-5,TGTGCCAGCAAGGGAGGAAATTTCGGGGCCCAAGAGACCCAGTACTTC,CASKGGNFGAQETQYF
TRBV6-4,.,.,TRBJ2-7,TGTGCCAGCAGTGACTCGATGAGAACCCTAACTTCGAGCTCCTACAATGAGCAGTACTTC,CASSDSMRTLTSSSYNEQYF
TRBV3-1,.,few,TRBJ2-3,TGTGCCAGCAGCCAAGGCCCGGGACCAAGCACAGATACGCAGTATTTT,CASSQGPGPSTDTQYF
TRBV25-1,.,.,TRBJ2-1,TGTGCCAGCAGTGCCCCTCCCTACAATGAGCAGTTCTTC,CASSAPPYNEQFF
TRBV18,TRBD1,.,TRBJ2-4,TGTGCCAGCTCACCGGGACAGCTCCAAAACATTCAGTACTTC,CASSPGQLQNIQYF